Following are 30 T cell receptor beta chains from one sample sequenced in a study of control samples from healthy donors and cancer patients. Libraries were prepared by immunoSEQ multiplex PCR; TCRdb keeps only in-frame clonotypes and omits some of them. Of 100,000 to 150,000 clones in the sample, 85% to 95% were seen once. The specimen was PBMCs. These receptors came from a man older than 75 with head and neck cancer.

The chain links TRBV5-8 to TRBJ1-1; D gene unclear. V shed 4 bases and J shed 2 bases, with 15 bases lying between them. The CDR3 has 15 amino acids. Germline assignment: CDR1 SGHTS and CDR2 YDEGEE. The CDR3 loop reads CASSLSRRANTEAFF. In DNA, the CDR3 is TGTGCCAGCAGCCTGTCAAGGAGAGCCAACACTGAAGCTTTCTTT.

V gene TRBV18 combines with J gene TRBJ1-4; D possibly corresponds to TRBD1 (6 bases). Per the germline V gene, CDR1 is KGHSH and CDR2 is LQKENI. Trimming left V 3 bases short and J 7 bases short, with 15 bases between. The CDR3 runs 15 residues. CDR3 sequence reads: CASSPGGTVGEKLFF. The DNA for the CDR3 is TGTGCCAGCTCACCGGGGGGCACGGTGGGTGAAAAACTGTTTTTT. Filled out from reference TRBV18 and TRBJ1-4, the complete variable domain reads NAGVMQNPRHLVRRRGQEARLRCSPMKGHSHVYWYRQLPEEGLKFMVYLQKENIIDESGMPKERFSAEFPKEGPSILRIQQVVRGDSAAYFCASSPGGTVGEKLFFGSGTQLSVL.

The chain combines TRBV19 with TRBJ2-3, with TRBD2 matching over 8 bases. Germline CDR1 reads LNHDA; CDR2 reads SQIVND (reference sequence). Trimming took 6 bases from V and 6 from J; bases not matched to a gene: 14. This CDR3 region has 16 residues. CDR3: CASSSGPGLGVDTQYF. The CDR3 region has the DNA TGTGCCAGTAGCTCCGGTCCGGGACTAGGGGTCGATACGCAGTATTTT.

This clone appeared a few times. As DNA, the CDR3 is TGCGCCAGCAGTGCCAGGATCTACGAGCAGTACTTC. Encoded protein: CASSARIYEQYF. This chain connects TRBV10-1 to TRBJ2-7; no clear D. V was trimmed by 4 bases and J by 3 bases, leaving 7 bases between them. Looked up from germline, CDR1 is WNHNN and CDR2 is SYGVQD (reference sequence). This CDR3 comprises 12 residues.

This chain links TRBV3-1 (or the pseudogene TRBV3-2) with TRBJ2-1; D not resolved. Germline CDR1 reads LGHDT; CDR2 reads YNNKEL (reference sequence). Trimming stripped 1 base from V and 6 bases from J, with 4 bases between. The CDR3 is made up of 12 amino acids. CDR3 loop: CASSQVPNEQFF. CDR3 nucleotides: TGTGCCAGCAGCCAAGTGCCCAATGAGCAGTTCTTC.

The DNA for the CDR3 is TGTGCCACCAGCAGAGACAGGGCTTCAGATACGCAGTATTTT. Its translation: CATSRDRASDTQYF. The chain employs TRBV15 and TRBJ2-3; D might be TRBD1 (5 bases). The V end lost 0 bases, the J end lost 4 bases, and 8 bases lay between the germline ends. Germline CDR1 and CDR2: LNHNV and YYDKDF (reference sequence). The CDR3 has 14 residues. Drawing the rest from reference TRBV15 and TRBJ2-3, the complete variable domain is DAMVIQNPRYQVTQFGKPVTLSCSQTLNHNVMYWYQQKSSQAPKLLFHYYDKDFNNEADTPDNFQSRRPNTSFCFLDIRSPGLGDTAMYLCATSRDRASDTQYFGPGTRLTVL.

A single count supports this clone. The chain uses TRBV4-1 and TRBJ1-1; D not certain. In germline, CDR1 is MGHRA, CDR2 YSYEKL. The CDR3 contains 11 residues. V was clipped by 6 bases and J by 5 bases, with 7 bases between them. CDR3 bases: TGCGCCAGCAGTCTAGGAACTGAAGCTTTCTTT. Protein product: CASSLGTEAFF.

V and J are TRBV7-2 and TRBJ2-3; D call uncertain. The CDR3 runs to 15 residues. The V end lost 1 base, the J end lost 2 bases, and 10 bases lay between the germline ends. CDR1 is SGHTA and CDR2 is FQGNSA in the germline V gene. The DNA for the CDR3 is TGTGCCAGCAGCTTAGATGGCGGCCTCACAGATACGCAGTATTTT. This encodes CASSLDGGLTDTQYF.

The V call is TRBV18, the J call TRBJ2-1; no firm D call. Germline values: CDR1 KGHSH, CDR2 LQKENI. Trimming took off 3 bases at V and 7 bases at J, with 10 bases between the two ends. This CDR3 has 13 amino acids. CDR3 sequence (DNA): TGTGCCAGCTCACCCTTGTCTGGGAATGAGCAGTTCTTC. It is translated as CASSPLSGNEQFF.

This chain joins TRBV21-1 and TRBJ2-3; the table's D call, TRBD2, has no DNA check behind it. TRBV21-1 is flagged as a pseudogene. This CDR3 is 16 amino acids long. CDR3 nucleotide sequence: TGTGCCAGCAGCAAACGGGTAGGATCGAGCACAGATACGCAGTATTTT. Amino acids: CASSKRVGSSTDTQYF.

The V gene is TRBV6-2 or TRBV6-3, the J gene TRBJ2-1, with TRBD2 matching over 12 bases. The ends lost 2 bases at V and 7 bases at J; junction bases unmatched: 6. CDR1 MNHEY and CDR2 SVGEGT come from the germline V gene. The CDR3 length is 16 residues. CDR3 nucleotides: TGTGCCAGCAGTTACCCGACTAGCGGGAGTGGGAATGAGCAGTTCTTC. Encoded protein: CASSYPTSGSGNEQFF.

The rearrangement uses TRBV5-6 and TRBJ1-1; the match to TRBD1 covers 8 bases. CDR1 and CDR2 from the germline V gene are SGHDT and YYEEEE. The CDR3 length is 14 residues. J gave up 6 bases and V 4 bases, and 8 bases lay outside the gene matches. The CDR3: CASSQGQAGSEAFF. CDR3 in DNA: TGTGCCAGCAGCCAGGGACAGGCCGGCTCTGAAGCTTTCTTT.

In the case of this clone: A junction end diverges from the germline sequence, so it may reflect a read error. The chain links TRBV2 to TRBJ1-2; unclear D gene. The CDR3 has 13 amino acids. Germline lookup yields CDR1 SNHLY and CDR2 FYNNEI. The DNA for the CDR3 is TGTGCCGGCAGTGATGCGGCGGCCTATGGCTACACCTTC. It encodes CAGSDAAAYGYTF. Full variable domain (missing parts from reference TRBV2 and TRBJ1-2): EPEVTQTPSHQVTQMGQEVILRCVPISNHLYFYWYRQILGQKVEFLVSFYNNEISEKSEIFDDQFSVERPDGSNFTLKIRSTKLEDSAMYFCAGSDAAAYGYTFGSGTRLTVV.

The gene calls are TRBV3-1 (or the pseudogene TRBV3-2) and TRBJ1-4, with D perhaps matching TRBD1 (5 bases). The CDR3 loop spans 16 amino acids. CDR1 and CDR2 (germline): LGHDT, YNNKEL (reference sequence). V lost 6 bases and J lost 0, with 14 bases in between. CDR3 residues: CASSSGAGTTNEKLFF. CDR3 in DNA: TGTGCCAGCAGTTCCGGGGCGGGAACAACTAATGAAAAACTGTTTTTT.

The chain couples TRBV15 to TRBJ2-7; 9 bases fit TRBD1. This CDR3 spans 17 amino acids. Germline loops: CDR1 LNHNV, CDR2 YYDKDF (reference sequence). V lost 3 bases and J lost 4; bases outside the gene matches: 13. The CDR3 protein is CATSRGFGRTGVYEQYF. Written as DNA, the CDR3 is TGTGCCACCAGCAGGGGGTTCGGCAGGACAGGGGTGTACGAGCAGTACTTC.

This chain links TRBV18 with TRBJ2-1; D uncertain. Germline CDR1 reads KGHSH; CDR2 reads LQKENI. The CDR3 spans 15 residues. Trimming left V 5 bases short and J 1 base short, with 12 bases between. The CDR3 sequence is CASSWASSSYNEQFF. The CDR3, as DNA: TGTGCCAGCTCATGGGCTAGTAGTTCCTACAATGAGCAGTTCTTC.

The V call is TRBV7-6, the J call TRBJ1-2; 7 nucleotides agree with TRBD1. The germline CDR1 and CDR2 sequences are SGHVS and FNYEAQ. This CDR3 region has 14 residues. The V gene end was trimmed by 4 bases and the J gene end by 2 bases; junction bases not matched to a gene: 4. In DNA, the CDR3 is TGTGCCAGCAGCTCCCGGGACAGAAACTATGGCTACACCTTC. Amino acid sequence: CASSSRDRNYGYTF.

The chain joins TRBV5-5 to TRBJ2-2, with 7 bases matching TRBD1. The CDR3 loop spans 15 amino acids. After removal of 4 bases from V and 4 bases from J, the junction contained 7 bases not matched to a gene. Germline CDR1 reads SGHKS; CDR2 reads YYEKEE (reference sequence). The CDR3 DNA is TGTGCCAGCAGCATGCAGCCAGGGGGCACCGGGGAGCTGTTTTTT. Protein sequence: CASSMQPGGTGELFF.

The chain recombines TRBV9 with TRBJ2-5, with TRBD2 identical over 11 bases. CDR3 length: 14 amino acids. Germline V gives CDR1 SGDLS, CDR2 YYNGEE. The J segment lost 4 bases and the V segment lost 2 bases, leaving 1 base of the junction unmatched. Here the CDR3 reads CASSVTSGGETQYF. The CDR3 nucleotides read TGTGCCAGCAGCGTTACTAGCGGGGGAGAGACCCAGTACTTC. The variable domain in full, with the rest retrieved from reference TRBV9 and TRBJ2-5, is DSGVTQTPKHLITATGQRVTLRCSPRSGDLSVYWYQQSLDQGLQFLIQYYNGEERAKGNILERFSAQQFPDLHSELNLSSLELGDSALYFCASSVTSGGETQYFGPGTRLLVL.

This clone was seen a single time. The V and J genes are TRBV7-9 and TRBJ1-1; D uncertain. The V gene's germline CDR1 is SEHNR and CDR2 FQNEAQ (reference sequence). With 3 bases removed from V and 2 bases from J, the gap between germline ends came to 13 bases. The CDR3 consists of 15 residues. CDR3 sequence reads: CASSFQFGSNTEAFF. In DNA form, the CDR3 reads TGTGCCAGCAGCTTTCAGTTCGGCTCAAACACTGAAGCTTTCTTT.

The chain uses TRBV18 and TRBJ2-1; 7 positions match TRBD1. Germline CDR1 and CDR2: KGHSH and LQKENI. Trimming cost V 4 bases and J 5 bases; bases outside gene matches: 5. The CDR3 runs 14 residues. CDR3 nucleotide sequence: TGTGCCAGCTCACATGACAGGGACAACAATGAGCAGTTCTTC. The encoded protein is CASSHDRDNNEQFF. Supplemented by reference TRBV18 and TRBJ2-1, the full variable domain reads NAGVMQNPRHLVRRRGQEARLRCSPMKGHSHVYWYRQLPEEGLKFMVYLQKENIIDESGMPKERFSAEFPKEGPSILRIQQVVRGDSAAYFCASSHDRDNNEQFFGPGTRLTVL.

The chain recombines TRBV6-5 with TRBJ2-2; no clear D gene. The CDR3 sequence is 14 residues long. V was cut by 0 bases and J by 4 bases, with 6 bases left in between. Germline lookup yields CDR1 MNHEY and CDR2 SVGAGI. CDR3 DNA sequence: TGTGCCAGCAGTTACTCTAGGAGCACCGGGGAGCTGTTTTTT. It is translated as CASSYSRSTGELFF.

This chain connects TRBV11-2 to TRBJ2-3, with TRBD2 identical over 7 bases. CDR3 size: 17 residues. V lost 0 bases and J lost 8; bases outside the gene matches: 14. Per germline, CDR1 SGHAT and CDR2 FQNNGV. CDR3 sequence: CASSLEYRPSGVGTQYF. CDR3 DNA: TGTGCCAGCAGCTTAGAATATAGGCCTAGCGGAGTAGGTACGCAGTATTTT.

Only one count was recorded for this clone. The chain couples TRBV6-5 to TRBJ1-1; D is ambiguous. Germline CDR1 MNHEY, CDR2 SVGAGI. Trimming pared 2 bases from V and 1 base from J, leaving 11 bases between. The CDR3 extends over 15 amino acids. CDR3 sequence (DNA): TGTGCCAGCAGTTACGCGGCCTTGGGGAACACTGAAGCTTTCTTT. Translation gives CASSYAALGNTEAFF.

Only a few counts were recorded for this clone. V is TRBV2 and J is TRBJ2-7; D is unresolved. This CDR3 spans 12 amino acids. V was shortened by 7 bases and J by 0 bases, with 7 bases between the two germline ends. Germline-derived CDR1 and CDR2 are SNHLY and FYNNEI. CDR3: CASKPSSYEQYF. In DNA form, the CDR3 reads TGTGCCAGCAAACCGAGCTCCTACGAGCAGTACTTC.

With respect to this clone: Lacking the conserved final phenylalanine or tryptophan, this CDR3 likely reflects a read error. The chain joins TRBV30 to TRBJ1-2; no reliable D call. The V gene lost 2 bases and the J gene lost 4 bases, with 5 bases spanning the gap. Germline CDR1 GTSNPN, CDR2 SVGIG (reference sequence). The CDR3 loop spans 11 amino acids. The DNA of the CDR3 is TGTGCCTGGAGTCCAGGCTATGGCTACACCCTC. Protein: CAWSPGYGYTL.

The V gene is TRBV7-8, the J gene TRBJ1-1; D unresolved. The CDR3 spans 14 residues. Trimming took off 7 bases at V and 8 bases at J, with 20 bases between the two ends. From germline, CDR1 is SGHVS and CDR2 FQNEAQ. The CDR3 DNA sequence: TGTGCCAGCAAAAGATCGGAAGGGTTGCCCGAAGCTTTCTTT. Translation gives CASKRSEGLPEAFF.

V gene TRBV7-9 combines with J gene TRBJ1-1; 9 bases agree with TRBD1. The CDR3 totals 15 residues. J gave up 2 bases and V 3 bases, and 4 bases lay outside the gene matches. Germline V gene sequence: CDR1 SEHNR, CDR2 FQNEAQ (reference sequence). CDR3 region: CASSLPTGGNTEAFF. CDR3 nucleotides: TGTGCCAGCAGCTTGCCTACAGGGGGCAACACTGAAGCTTTCTTT.

The chain couples TRBV12-3 or TRBV12-4 to TRBJ2-3; D remains unclear. Trimming left V 3 bases short and J 2 bases short, with 3 bases between. The CDR3 spans 12 residues. CDR3 protein: CASSFHTDTQYF. The CDR3 DNA is TGTGCCAGCAGTTTCCACACAGATACGCAGTATTTT.

This clone was observed once. The chain links TRBV5-4 to TRBJ2-2, with 13 bases lining up with TRBD2. This CDR3 is 16 amino acids long. From germline, CDR1 is SGHNT and CDR2 YYREEE (reference sequence). After removal of 4 bases from V and 7 bases from J, the junction contained 7 bases not matched to a gene. The CDR3 is CASSRSGLAGVGELFF. The CDR3 DNA reads TGTGCCAGCAGCCGCTCTGGACTAGCGGGAGTCGGGGAGCTGTTTTTT.